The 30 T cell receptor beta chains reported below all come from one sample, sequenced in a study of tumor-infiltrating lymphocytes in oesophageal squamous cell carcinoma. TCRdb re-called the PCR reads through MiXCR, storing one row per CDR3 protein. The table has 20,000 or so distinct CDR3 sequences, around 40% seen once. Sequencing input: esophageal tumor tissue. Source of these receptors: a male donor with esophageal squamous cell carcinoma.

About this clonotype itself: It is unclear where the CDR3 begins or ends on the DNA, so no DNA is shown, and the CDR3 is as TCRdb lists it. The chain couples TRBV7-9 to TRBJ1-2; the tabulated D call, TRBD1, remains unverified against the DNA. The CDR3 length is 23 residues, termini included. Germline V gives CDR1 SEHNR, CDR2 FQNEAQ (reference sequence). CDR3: CASSLGLTPDEQYFGAGTPGYTF.

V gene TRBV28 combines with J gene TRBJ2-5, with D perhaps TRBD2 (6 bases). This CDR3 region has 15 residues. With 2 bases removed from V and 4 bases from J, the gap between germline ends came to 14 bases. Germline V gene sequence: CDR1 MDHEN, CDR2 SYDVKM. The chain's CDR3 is CASSLVSWGGETQYF. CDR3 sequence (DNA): TGTGCCAGCAGTTTAGTGTCGTGGGGAGGAGAGACCCAGTACTTC.

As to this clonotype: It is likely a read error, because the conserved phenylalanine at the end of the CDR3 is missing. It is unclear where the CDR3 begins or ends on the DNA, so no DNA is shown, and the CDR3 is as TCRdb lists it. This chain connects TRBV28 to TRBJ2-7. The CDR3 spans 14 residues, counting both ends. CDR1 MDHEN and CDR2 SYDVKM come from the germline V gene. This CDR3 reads CASSLAGYGYTFGS.

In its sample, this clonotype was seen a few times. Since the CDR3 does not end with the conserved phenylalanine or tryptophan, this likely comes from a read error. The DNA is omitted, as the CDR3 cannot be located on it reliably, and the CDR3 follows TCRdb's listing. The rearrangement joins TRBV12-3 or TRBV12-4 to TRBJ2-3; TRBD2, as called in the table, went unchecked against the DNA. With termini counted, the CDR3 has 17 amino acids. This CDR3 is CASSLASGRSNEQYFGP.

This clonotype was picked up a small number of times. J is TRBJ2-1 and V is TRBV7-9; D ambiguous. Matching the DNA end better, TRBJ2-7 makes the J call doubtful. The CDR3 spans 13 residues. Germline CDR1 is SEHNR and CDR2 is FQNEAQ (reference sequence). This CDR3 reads CASSTDNLYEQYF. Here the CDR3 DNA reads TGTGCCAGCAGCACTGACAATCTTTACGAGCAGTACTTC.

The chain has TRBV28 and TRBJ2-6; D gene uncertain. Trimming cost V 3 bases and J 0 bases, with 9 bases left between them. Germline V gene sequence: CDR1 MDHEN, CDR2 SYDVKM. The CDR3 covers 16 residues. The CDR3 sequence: CASSFRLISGANVLTF. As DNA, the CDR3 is TGTGCCAGCAGTTTCAGGCTTATCTCTGGGGCCAACGTCCTGACTTTC. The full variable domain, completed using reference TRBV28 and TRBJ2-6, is DVKVTQSSRYLVKRTGEKVFLECVQDMDHENMFWYRQDPGLGLRLIYFSYDVKMKEKGDIPEGYSVSREKKERFSLILESASTNQTSMYLCASSFRLISGANVLTFGAGSRLTVL.

Here the CDR3 reads CASIPGQGATGANVLTF. The CDR3 DNA sequence: TGTGCCAGCATACCGGGACAGGGGGCCACTGGGGCCAACGTCCTGACTTTC. The chain couples TRBV7-2 to TRBJ2-6, with 12 bases identical to TRBD1. Trimming removed 7 bases from V and 2 bases from J; junction bases left unmatched: 6. Germline CDR1 reads SGHTA; CDR2 reads FQGNSA. The CDR3 is 17 residues long.

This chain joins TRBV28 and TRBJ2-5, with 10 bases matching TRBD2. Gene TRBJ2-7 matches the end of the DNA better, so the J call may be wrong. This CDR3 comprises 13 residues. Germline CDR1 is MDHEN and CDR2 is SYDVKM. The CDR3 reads CASNRLAGYEQYF. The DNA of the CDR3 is TGTGCCAGCAACCGACTAGCGGGCTACGAGCAGTACTTC.

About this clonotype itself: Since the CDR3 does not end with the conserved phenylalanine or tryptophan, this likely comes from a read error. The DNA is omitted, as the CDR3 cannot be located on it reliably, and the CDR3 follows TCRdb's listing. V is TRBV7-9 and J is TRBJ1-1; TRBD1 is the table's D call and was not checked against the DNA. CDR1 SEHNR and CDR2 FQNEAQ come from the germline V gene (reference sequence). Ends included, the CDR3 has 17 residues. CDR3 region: CASSPLNLGVHEQYFGP.

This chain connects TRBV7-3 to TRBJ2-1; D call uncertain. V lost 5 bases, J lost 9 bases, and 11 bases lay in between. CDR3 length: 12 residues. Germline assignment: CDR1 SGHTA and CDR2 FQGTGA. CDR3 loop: CASSPTSGEQFF. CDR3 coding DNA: TGTGCCAGCAGCCCAACAAGTGGTGAGCAGTTCTTC.

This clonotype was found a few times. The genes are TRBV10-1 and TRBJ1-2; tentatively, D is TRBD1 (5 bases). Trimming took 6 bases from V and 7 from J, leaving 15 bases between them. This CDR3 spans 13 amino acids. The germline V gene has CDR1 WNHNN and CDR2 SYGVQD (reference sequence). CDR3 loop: CASSASQGTGYTF. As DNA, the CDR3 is TGCGCCAGCAGCGCTAGCCAGGGAACTGGCTACACCTTC.

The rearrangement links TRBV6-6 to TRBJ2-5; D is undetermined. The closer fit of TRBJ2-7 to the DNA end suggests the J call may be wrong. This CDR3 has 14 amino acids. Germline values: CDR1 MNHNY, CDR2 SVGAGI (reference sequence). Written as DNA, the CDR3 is TGTGCCAGCAGTTACTCCCCGACTTCCTACGAGCAGTACTTC. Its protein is CASSYSPTSYEQYF.

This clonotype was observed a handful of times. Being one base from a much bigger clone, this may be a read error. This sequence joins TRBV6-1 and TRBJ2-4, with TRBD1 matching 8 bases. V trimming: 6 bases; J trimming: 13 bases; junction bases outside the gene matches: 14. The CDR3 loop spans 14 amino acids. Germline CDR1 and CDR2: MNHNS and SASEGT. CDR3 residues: CASSRDRTRNEQYF. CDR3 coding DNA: TGTGCCAGCAGCCGGGACAGGACCCGTAATGAGCAGTACTTC.

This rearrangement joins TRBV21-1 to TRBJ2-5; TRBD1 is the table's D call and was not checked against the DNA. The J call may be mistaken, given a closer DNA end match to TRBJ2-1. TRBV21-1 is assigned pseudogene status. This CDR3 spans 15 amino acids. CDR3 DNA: TGTGCCAGCAGCAATAGACAGGGGGGGCAGGAGACCCAGTTCTTC. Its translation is CASSNRQGGQETQFF.

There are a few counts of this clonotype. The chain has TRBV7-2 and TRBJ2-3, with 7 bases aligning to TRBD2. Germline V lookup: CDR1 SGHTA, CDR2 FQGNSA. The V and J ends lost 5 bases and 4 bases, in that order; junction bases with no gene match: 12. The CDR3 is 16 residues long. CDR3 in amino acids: CASSPSDGRRADTQYF. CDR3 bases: TGTGCCAGCAGCCCCTCGGACGGGAGGCGGGCAGATACGCAGTATTTT.

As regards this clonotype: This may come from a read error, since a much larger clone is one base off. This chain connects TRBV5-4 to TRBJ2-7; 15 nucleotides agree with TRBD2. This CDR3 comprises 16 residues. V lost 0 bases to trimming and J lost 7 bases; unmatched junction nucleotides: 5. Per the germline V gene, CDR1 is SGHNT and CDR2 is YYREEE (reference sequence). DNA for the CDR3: TGTGCCAGCAGCTTGGGGACTAGCGGGGGGGCGAGGGAGCAGTACTTC. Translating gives CASSLGTSGGAREQYF.

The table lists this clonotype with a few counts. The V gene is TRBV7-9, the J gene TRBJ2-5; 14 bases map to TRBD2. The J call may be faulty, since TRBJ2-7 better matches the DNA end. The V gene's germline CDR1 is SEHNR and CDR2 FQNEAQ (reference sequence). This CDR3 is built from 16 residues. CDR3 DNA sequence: TGTGCCAGCAGCGATTACGGGACTAGCGGGAGCCACGAGCAGTACTTC. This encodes CASSDYGTSGSHEQYF.

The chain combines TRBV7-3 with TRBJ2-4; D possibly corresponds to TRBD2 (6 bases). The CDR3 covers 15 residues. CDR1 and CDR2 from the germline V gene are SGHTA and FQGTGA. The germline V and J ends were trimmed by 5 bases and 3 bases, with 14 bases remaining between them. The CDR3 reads CASSPPGGRKNIQYF. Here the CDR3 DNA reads TGTGCCAGCAGCCCACCCGGGGGACGCAAAAACATTCAGTACTTC.

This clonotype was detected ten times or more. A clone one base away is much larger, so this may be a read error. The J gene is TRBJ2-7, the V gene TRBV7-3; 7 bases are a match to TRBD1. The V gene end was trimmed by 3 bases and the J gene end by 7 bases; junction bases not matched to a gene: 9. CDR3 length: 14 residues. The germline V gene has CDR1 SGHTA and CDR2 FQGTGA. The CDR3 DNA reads TGTGCCAGCAGCTTGGGACAGAGTAAGAATGAGCAGTACTTC. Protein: CASSLGQSKNEQYF.

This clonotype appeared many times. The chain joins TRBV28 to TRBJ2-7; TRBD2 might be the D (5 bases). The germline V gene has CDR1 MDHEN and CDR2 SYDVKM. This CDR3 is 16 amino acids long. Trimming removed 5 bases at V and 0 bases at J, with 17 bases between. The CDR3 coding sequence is TGTGCCAGCAGTCCGCTCGGAGGCCCACGCTCCTACGAGCAGTACTTC. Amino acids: CASSPLGGPRSYEQYF.

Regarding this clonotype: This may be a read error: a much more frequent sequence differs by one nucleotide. The CDR3 region has the DNA TGTGCCAGCAGCTCCGATGTGGGGCTCGGCACTGAAGCTTTCTTT. It is translated as CASSSDVGLGTEAFF. This rearrangement joins TRBV7-2 to TRBJ1-1, with D tentatively TRBD1 (5 bases). The germline V gene encodes CDR1 SGHTA and CDR2 FQGNSA. Trimming left V 4 bases short and J 4 bases short, with 16 bases between. The CDR3 length is 15 residues.

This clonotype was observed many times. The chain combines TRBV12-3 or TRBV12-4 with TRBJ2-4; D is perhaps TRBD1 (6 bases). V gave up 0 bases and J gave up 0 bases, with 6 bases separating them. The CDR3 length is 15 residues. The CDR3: CASSLAGGAKNIQYF. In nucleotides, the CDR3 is TGTGCCAGCAGTTTAGCAGGGGGAGCCAAAAACATTCAGTACTTC.

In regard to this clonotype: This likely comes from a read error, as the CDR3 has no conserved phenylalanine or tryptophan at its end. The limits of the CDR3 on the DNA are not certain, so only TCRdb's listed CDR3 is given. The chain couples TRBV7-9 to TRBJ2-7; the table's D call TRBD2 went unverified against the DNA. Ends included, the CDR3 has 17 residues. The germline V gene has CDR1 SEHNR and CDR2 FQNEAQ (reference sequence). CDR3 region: CASSLFSGSYNEQFFGS.

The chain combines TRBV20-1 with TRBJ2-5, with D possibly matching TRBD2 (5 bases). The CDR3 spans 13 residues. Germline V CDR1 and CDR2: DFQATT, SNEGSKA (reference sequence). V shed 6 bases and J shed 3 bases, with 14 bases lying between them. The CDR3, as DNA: TGCAGTGCCACAGAGGGTGGAGAAGAGACCCAGTACTTC. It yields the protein CSATEGGEETQYF.

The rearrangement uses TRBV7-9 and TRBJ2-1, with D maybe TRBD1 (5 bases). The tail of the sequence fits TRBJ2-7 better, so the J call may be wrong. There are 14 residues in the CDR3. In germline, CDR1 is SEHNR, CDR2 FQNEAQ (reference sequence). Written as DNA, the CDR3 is TGTGCCAGCAGCTACCGCGACAGCTCCTACGAGCAGTACTTC. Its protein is CASSYRDSSYEQYF.

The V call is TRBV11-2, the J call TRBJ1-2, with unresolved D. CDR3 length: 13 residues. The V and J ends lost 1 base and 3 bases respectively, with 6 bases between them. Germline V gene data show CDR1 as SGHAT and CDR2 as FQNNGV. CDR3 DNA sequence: TGTGCCAGCAGCTTAGTTCAGTACTATGGCTACACCTTC. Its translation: CASSLVQYYGYTF.

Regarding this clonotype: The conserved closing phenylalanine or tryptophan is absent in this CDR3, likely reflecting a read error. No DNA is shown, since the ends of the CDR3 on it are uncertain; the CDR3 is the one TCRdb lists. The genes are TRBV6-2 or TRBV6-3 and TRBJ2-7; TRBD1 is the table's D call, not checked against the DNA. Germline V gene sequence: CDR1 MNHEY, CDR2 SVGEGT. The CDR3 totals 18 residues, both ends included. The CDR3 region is CASSYSYVAGPWGYTFGS.

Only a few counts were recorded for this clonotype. The CDR3 DNA is TGTGCCAGCAGCCGCGACAGGGTCGGGGAGACCCAGTACTTC. It yields the protein CASSRDRVGETQYF. J is TRBJ2-5 and V is TRBV7-2; 7 bases agree with TRBD1. This CDR3 region has 14 residues. Germline V CDR1 and CDR2: SGHTA, FQGNSA. The V segment lost 5 bases and the J segment 5 bases; nucleotides outside the gene matches: 8.

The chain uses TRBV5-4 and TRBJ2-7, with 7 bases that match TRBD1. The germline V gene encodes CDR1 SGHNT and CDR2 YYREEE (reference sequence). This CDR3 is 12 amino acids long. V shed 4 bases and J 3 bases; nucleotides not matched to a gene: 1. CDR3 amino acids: CASSRDSYEQYF. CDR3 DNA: TGTGCCAGCAGCCGGGACAGCTACGAGCAGTACTTC.

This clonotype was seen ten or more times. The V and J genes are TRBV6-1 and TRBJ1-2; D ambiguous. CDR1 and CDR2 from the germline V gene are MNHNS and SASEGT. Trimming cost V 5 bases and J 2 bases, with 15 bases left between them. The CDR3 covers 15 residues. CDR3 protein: CASSSPTESNYGYTF. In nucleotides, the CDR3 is TGTGCCAGCAGTTCCCCCACGGAGTCAAACTATGGCTACACCTTC.